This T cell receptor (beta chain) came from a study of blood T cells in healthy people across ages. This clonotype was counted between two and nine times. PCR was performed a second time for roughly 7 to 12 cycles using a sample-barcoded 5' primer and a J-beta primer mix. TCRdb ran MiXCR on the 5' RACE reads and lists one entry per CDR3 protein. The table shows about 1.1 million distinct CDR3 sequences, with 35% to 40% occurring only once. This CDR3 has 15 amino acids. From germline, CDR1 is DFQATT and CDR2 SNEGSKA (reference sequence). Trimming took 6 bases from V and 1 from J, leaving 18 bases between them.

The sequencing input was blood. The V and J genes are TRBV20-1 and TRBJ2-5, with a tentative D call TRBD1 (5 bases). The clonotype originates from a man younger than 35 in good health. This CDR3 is CSALKGQGIQETQYF. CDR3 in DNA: TGCAGTGCGCTGAAAGGGCAGGGCATCCAAGAGACCCAGTACTTC.